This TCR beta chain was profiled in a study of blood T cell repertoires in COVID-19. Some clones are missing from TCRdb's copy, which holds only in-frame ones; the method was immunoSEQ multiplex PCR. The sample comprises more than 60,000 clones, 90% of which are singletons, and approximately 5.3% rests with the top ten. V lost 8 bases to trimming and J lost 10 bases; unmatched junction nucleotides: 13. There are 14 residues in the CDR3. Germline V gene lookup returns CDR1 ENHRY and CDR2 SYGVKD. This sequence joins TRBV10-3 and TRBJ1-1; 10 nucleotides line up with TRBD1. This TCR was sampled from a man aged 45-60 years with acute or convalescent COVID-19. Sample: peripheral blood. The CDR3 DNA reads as TGTGCCATCGGAGGACAGGGGGAGGGTTTAGGAGCTTTCTTT. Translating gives CAIGGQGEGLGAFF.